Listed here is a single T cell receptor (beta chain). The source of the sample is a study of blood T cell repertoires in COVID-19. Study-wide context: COVID-19 samples from acute and convalescent phases originated in the United States, Italy and Spain. T cells, B-cell-depleted T cells, or PBMCs provided the cDNA or gDNA that served as material.

Source study methods: Reference gene primer amplification in the assay estimated nucleated cell counts. The method was immunoSEQ multiplex PCR; TCRdb's version includes in-frame clones alone and lacks a portion of them. The DNA was the basis for D and trimming; V, J and clone size are from that table. The data show some 130,000 clones, with about four fifths seen just once and about 15% held by the top ten. Germline loops: CDR1 LNHDA, CDR2 SQIVND (reference sequence). Trimming stripped 3 bases from V and 3 bases from J, with 20 bases between. The CDR3 loop spans 17 amino acids. The sequenced sample was peripheral blood. The chain combines TRBV19 with TRBJ1-2, with D unclear. The receptor comes from a woman aged 80 or over with acute or convalescent COVID-19. The CDR3 nucleotides read TGTGCCAGTAGTATGATCCCCCTTGGGCAGGTGGACTATGGCTACACCTTC. Translating gives CASSMIPLGQVDYGYTF.